This section outlines one T cell receptor beta chain sequence together with its context. This clone showed up just a few times. Which antigen it targets is not known. No much larger clonotype is one base removed from it; base qualities were not supplied. These data are taken from a study of cytomegalovirus exposure and HLA in healthy donors (dated by TCRdb to 2016 to 2017). Study-wide context: According to a later analysis, one platform produced both the 120 validation repertoires and the roughly 650 repertoires of the first cohort. In addition to the first cohort of approximately 650 subjects, a separate validation cohort of 130 or so different subjects was used. To predict cytomegalovirus infection status, the study brought together high-throughput TCR immunosequencing, statistical association of individual TCRs with disease status, and machine learning. The study aimed to test whether signatures of past pathogen exposure could be identified by cataloging public T cell receptors. The investigation overall reported the following: A later analysis found that TCRs clustered in the first cohort also tended to co-occur in the 120 validation repertoires, with 94% of cluster scores above 0. Across donors, most TCR sequences were observed very rarely, whereas some public TCRs were present in many individuals. The classifier was reported to diagnose cytomegalovirus status with high specificity and sensitivity in both the original and validation cohorts. A few of the identified cytomegalovirus-associated TCR beta chains were confirmed in vitro to be specific for cytomegalovirus antigens. A total of roughly 160 TCR beta chains were listed by the study as associated with cytomegalovirus. A later analysis lacked HLA typing for the validation cohort, so it scored co-occurrence in that cohort across all 120 or so repertoires. According to the authors, the approach could potentially be generalized to other disease states and immunological phenotypes.

According to the germline V gene, CDR1 reads SGHTA and CDR2 reads FQGTGA. V and J are truncated by 6 bases and 5 bases respectively, leaving an intervening sequence of 18 bases. From the cysteine up to the phenylalanine, the CDR3 has a length of 15 residues. The DNA shown is the 45-base CDR3, in frame from base 1. Library method: the immunoSEQ multiplex PCR assay. Processing in the source paper ran as follows. A statistical classification framework was built for diagnosing cytomegalovirus status from the catalog of TCR beta chain sequences. The immuneACCESS repertoire file appears here via TCRdb, limited to in-frame rearrangements. These files lack a portion of the clones; in checked studies, under half of the deficit traces to unresolved V genes, and the cause of the others is not known. The V and J calls and clone size are taken from that table; D and trimming were inferred from the DNA. This sample has 76,000 or so clones in its table, and roughly 94% of those were observed once. Approximately 3.4% of the sample is in the top ten clones.

The donors belonged to the validation cohort of roughly 120 subjects, which was separate from the approximately 610-subject first cohort. Sequencing was done on a sample of PBMCs. This clonotype was obtained from a woman younger than 35 in good health and CMV-seropositive. The V and J segments used are TRBV7-3 and TRBJ2-3; no D gene is confidently identified. The CDR3 protein: CASSYRVGVGDTQYF. The base sequence is TGTGCCAGCAGTTACCGGGTCGGTGTGGGAGATACGCAGTATTTT.